These 30 T cell receptor beta chains were all obtained from the same sample, sequenced in a study of CD8+CD57+ T cells in acquired aplastic anemia. TCR beta VDJ and CDR3 profiles were obtained from a genomic DNA template. Using its own MiXCR run on the reads, TCRdb lists one record per CDR3 protein. Of about 180,000 distinct CDR3 sequences listed, just over 45% were seen once; the top ten hold under 3.5%. Sequencing used sorted CD4+, CD8+, or CD8+CD57+ T cells (not recorded which) from PBMCs. The receptors were gathered from a human donor in good health.

The V gene is TRBV7-9, the J gene TRBJ2-7; maybe TRBD1 (5 bases). CDR1 and CDR2 from the germline V gene are SEHNR and FQNEAQ (reference sequence). The CDR3 runs 13 residues. V was trimmed by 3 bases and J by 10 bases, leaving 16 bases between them. CDR3 sequence: CASSLQGKGPQYF. Written as DNA, the CDR3 is TGTGCCAGCAGCTTGCAGGGAAAGGGTCCCCAGTACTTC.

This clonotype was observed a handful of times. V and J are TRBV30 and TRBJ2-5; 7 nucleotides agree with TRBD2. The CDR3 length is 14 residues. The V segment lost 0 bases and the J segment 6 bases; nucleotides outside the gene matches: 7. Germline V gives CDR1 GTSNPN, CDR2 SVGIG (reference sequence). This CDR3 is CAWSVRGGRKTQYF. CDR3 sequence (DNA): TGTGCCTGGAGTGTACGCGGGGGAAGGAAGACCCAGTACTTC. Full variable domain (rest looked up from reference TRBV30 and TRBJ2-5): SQTIHQWPATLVQPVGSPLSLECTVEGTSNPNLYWYRQAAGRGLQLLFYSVGIGQISSEVPQNLSASRPQDRQFILSSKKLLLSDSGFYLCAWSVRGGRKTQYFGPGTRLLVL.

V usage is TRBV3-1 and J usage is TRBJ2-2, with D perhaps given as TRBD1 or TRBD2 (5 bases each). The CDR3 length is 16 residues. V gave up 4 bases and J gave up 1 base, with 13 bases separating them. Germline V gives CDR1 LGHDT, CDR2 YNNKEL (reference sequence). For the CDR3, the DNA is TGTGCCAGCAGCCCGTGGGGACGAGTGAACACCGGGGAGCTGTTTTTT. It is translated as CASSPWGRVNTGELFF.

This clonotype was counted once. The V call is TRBV7-3, the J call TRBJ2-5, with TRBD1 identical over 10 bases. J was trimmed by 5 bases and V by 5 bases; bases with no gene match: 5. Per germline, CDR1 SGHTA and CDR2 FQGTGA. This CDR3 has 14 residues. CDR3 sequence: CASSQTGGLETQYF. The CDR3 DNA sequence: TGTGCCAGCAGCCAGACAGGGGGCCTGGAGACCCAGTACTTC.

The chain joins TRBV6-5 to TRBJ1-5; D gene ambiguous. Looked up from germline, CDR1 is MNHEY and CDR2 is SVGAGI. CDR3 size: 15 residues. V was cut by 2 bases and J by 5 bases, with 13 bases left in between. CDR3 protein: CASSYGRGYYQPQHF. The CDR3, as DNA: TGTGCCAGCAGTTACGGCAGAGGGTATTATCAGCCCCAGCATTTT.

This rearrangement joins TRBV6-6 to TRBJ1-5; D unresolved. Germline CDR1 is MNHNY and CDR2 is SVGAGI (reference sequence). V shed 1 base and J shed 2 bases, with 12 bases lying between them. The CDR3 extends over 16 amino acids. This CDR3 is CASSYWQVSGNQPQHF. The CDR3 coding sequence is TGTGCCAGCAGTTACTGGCAGGTCTCAGGCAATCAGCCCCAGCATTTT.

This clonotype was observed a handful of times. The chain uses TRBV3-1 and TRBJ2-7; TRBD1 aligns across 7 bases. Germline V gene lookup returns CDR1 LGHDT and CDR2 YNNKEL (reference sequence). Trimming took 1 base from V and 3 from J; bases not matched to a gene: 3. The CDR3 runs to 14 residues. The CDR3 region is CASSQAGQYYEQYF. The DNA of the CDR3 is TGTGCCAGCAGCCAAGCGGGACAGTACTACGAGCAGTACTTC.

In its sample, this clonotype was seen many times. The chain has TRBV7-2 and TRBJ1-5; D possibly corresponds to TRBD1 (6 bases). Trimming shortened V by 5 bases and J by 3 bases, and 14 bases separated the two germline ends. This CDR3 has 15 amino acids. Looked up from germline, CDR1 is SGHTA and CDR2 is FQGNSA. CDR3 coding DNA: TGTGCCAGCAGCCCCGGGGACACCCCCAATCAGCCCCAGCATTTT. Protein: CASSPGDTPNQPQHF.

V is TRBV7-8 and J is TRBJ2-1; D not certain. Trimming stripped 3 bases from V and 9 bases from J, with 12 bases between. Germline CDR1 reads SGHVS; CDR2 reads FQNEAQ. There are 13 residues in the CDR3. The CDR3 bases are TGTGCCAGCAGCTTGGACCGGGTCAGTGAGCAGTTCTTC. Translating gives CASSLDRVSEQFF.

The gene calls are TRBV12-3 or TRBV12-4 and TRBJ2-3; D gene uncertain. CDR3 length equals 11 residues. Trimming pared 9 bases from V and 6 bases from J, leaving 10 bases between. CDR3 bases: TGTGCCAGGGCGTCCCGGGATACGCAGTATTTT. Translation gives CARASRDTQYF.

This clonotype came up once. As the CDR3 is not closed by the conserved phenylalanine or tryptophan, this likely results from a read error. This chain connects TRBV20-1 to TRBJ2-3; D is uncertain. This CDR3 contains 13 residues. Germline V gene lookup returns CDR1 DFQATT and CDR2 SNEGSKA (reference sequence). Deletions cut 1 base from V and 4 bases from J, with 9 bases between. The CDR3 coding sequence is TGCAGTGCTAGAGGTAGCTTTCCAGATACGCAGTATTCT. Encoded protein: CSARGSFPDTQYS.

This clonotype has a handful of counts. This chain uses TRBV2 with TRBJ2-3; D is unresolved. Trimming removed 4 bases from V and 1 base from J, with 6 bases in between. The CDR3 runs 13 residues. Germline V CDR1 and CDR2: SNHLY, FYNNEI. The CDR3 loop reads CASSVSRTDTQYF. In DNA, the CDR3 is TGTGCCAGCAGTGTCAGCCGCACAGATACGCAGTATTTT.

Comment on this clonotype: One end of the junction varies from germline; a read error may be responsible. This chain links TRBV11-2 with TRBJ1-2, with 10 bases identical to TRBD1. CDR1 is SGHAT, CDR2 FQNNGV, per germline. The CDR3 totals 16 residues. The CDR3 nucleotides are TGTGCCAGCAGCCTAGACAGGGGGCTTACTAACTATGGCTACACCTTC. Translation gives CASSLDRGLTNYGYTF.

This chain joins TRBV10-3 and TRBJ1-2, with D perhaps matching TRBD1 (5 bases). V was shortened by 0 bases and J by 6 bases, with 14 bases between the two germline ends. The CDR3 spans 15 residues. Per the germline V gene, CDR1 is ENHRY and CDR2 is SYGVKD. This CDR3 reads CAISESQSRVDGYTF. The CDR3 DNA follows: TGTGCCATCAGTGAGTCGCAGAGCAGGGTCGATGGCTACACCTTC.

The genes are TRBV10-3 and TRBJ1-2; TRBD1 might be the D (5 bases). The CDR3 covers 14 residues. Trimming left V 0 bases short and J 8 bases short, with 13 bases between. Germline V CDR1 and CDR2: ENHRY, SYGVKD. CDR3: CAISESGSGGGYTF. The CDR3 DNA sequence: TGTGCCATCAGTGAGTCGGGTTCTGGGGGAGGCTACACCTTC.

The chain uses TRBV12-3 or TRBV12-4 and TRBJ2-7, with 8 bases matching TRBD1. With 3 bases clipped from V and 0 bases from J, the junction kept 7 bases outside the gene matches. This CDR3 region has 16 residues. The CDR3 is CASSLSGQGLSYEQYF. The DNA for the CDR3 is TGTGCCAGCAGTTTGAGTGGACAGGGCCTCTCCTACGAGCAGTACTTC.

This clonotype was detected once. The chain has TRBV28 and TRBJ2-2; TRBD1 is a possible D gene (6 bases). Germline CDR1 reads MDHEN; CDR2 reads SYDVKM. Trimming removed 10 bases from V and 4 bases from J, with 16 bases in between. The CDR3 spans 14 residues. The DNA of the CDR3 is TGTGCCACAAACCCAGGGGTGAGCACCGGGGAGCTGTTTTTT. Encoded protein: CATNPGVSTGELFF.

The chain joins TRBV20-1 to TRBJ2-1; 10 nucleotides match TRBD2. Germline lookup yields CDR1 DFQATT and CDR2 SNEGSKA (reference sequence). The V segment lost 6 bases and the J segment 6 bases; nucleotides outside the gene matches: 14. The CDR3 is 16 amino acids. CDR3 sequence (DNA): TGCAGTGCCAGCAGTTTGGCTAGCGGGAGTTCCAATGAGCAGTTCTTC. It encodes CSASSLASGSSNEQFF.

The chain couples TRBV20-1 to TRBJ1-2; D is uncertain. The ends were cut back, 4 bases at V and 2 bases at J, with 14 bases in the middle. CDR3 length equals 14 residues. CDR1 is DFQATT, CDR2 SNEGSKA, per germline (reference sequence). CDR3 protein: CSANEGDLNYGYTF. The CDR3 DNA reads as TGCAGTGCTAACGAGGGCGATTTGAACTATGGCTACACCTTC.

This clonotype was counted once. This rearrangement joins TRBV20-1 to TRBJ2-6; no definite D call. Germline CDR1 and CDR2: DFQATT and SNEGSKA (reference sequence). The CDR3 has 13 amino acids. Trimming removed 7 bases at V and 1 base at J, with 8 bases between. The CDR3 sequence: CSVSSSGANVLTF. The CDR3 bases are TGCAGTGTAAGTAGTTCTGGGGCCAACGTCCTGACTTTC.

This clonotype was detected many times. The gene calls are TRBV24-1 and TRBJ2-1; 8 bases match TRBD1. The CDR3 is 15 residues long. CDR1 is KGHDR, CDR2 SFDVKD, per germline. The J segment lost 7 bases and the V segment lost 3 bases, leaving 7 bases of the junction unmatched. In DNA, the CDR3 is TGTGCCACCAGTGATAGGACAGGGCTCATAAATGAGCAGTTCTTC. This gives the protein CATSDRTGLINEQFF.

The gene calls are TRBV19 and TRBJ1-1; D is uncertain. The CDR3 spans 14 residues. Germline CDR1 LNHDA, CDR2 SQIVND (reference sequence). Deletions cut 6 bases from V and 4 bases from J, with 15 bases between. The CDR3 protein is CASRDPRNFTEAFF. CDR3 DNA sequence: TGTGCCAGTAGGGATCCCAGAAACTTCACTGAAGCTTTCTTT.

This clonotype was picked up many times. The chain recombines TRBV19 with TRBJ2-6, with 10 bases aligning to TRBD1. Germline values: CDR1 LNHDA, CDR2 SQIVND (reference sequence). The CDR3 totals 17 residues. J was trimmed by 1 base and V by 6 bases; bases with no gene match: 6. For the CDR3, the DNA is TGTGCCAGTAGGAGGACAGGGGGGGTGTCTGGGGCCAACGTCCTGACTTTC. This codes for CASRRTGGVSGANVLTF. The whole variable domain, remainder taken from reference TRBV19 and TRBJ2-6, is DGGITQSPKYLFRKEGQNVTLSCEQNLNHDAMYWYRQDPGQGLRLIYYSQIVNDFQKGDIAEGYSVSREKKESFPLTVTSAQKNPTAFYLCASRRTGGVSGANVLTFGAGSRLTVL.

The chain is built from TRBV7-8 and TRBJ2-5, with 8 positions matching TRBD2. The CDR3 runs 17 residues. V was pared by 5 bases and J by 0 bases, with 11 bases of the junction left unmatched. CDR1 is SGHVS, CDR2 FQNEAQ, per germline. The CDR3 here is CASSPGSWRGDQETQYF. The CDR3 nucleotides read TGTGCCAGCAGCCCGGGTAGTTGGCGGGGGGACCAAGAGACCCAGTACTTC.

Ten or more counts support this clonotype. The DNA for the CDR3 is TGTGCCAGCAGCGCTATGACAGGGGATAATTCACCCCTCCACTTT. Translated, it gives CASSAMTGDNSPLHF. V gene TRBV5-4 combines with J gene TRBJ1-6; 8 bases are shared with TRBD1. The CDR3 contains 15 residues. V was clipped by 4 bases and J by 5 bases; unmatched bases: 5. Germline V gene lookup returns CDR1 SGHNT and CDR2 YYREEE (reference sequence).

The genes are TRBV19 and TRBJ1-5; 8 nucleotides match TRBD1. The CDR3 runs 13 residues. Germline CDR1 reads LNHDA; CDR2 reads SQIVND (reference sequence). V was clipped by 8 bases and J by 6 bases; unmatched bases: 6. CDR3 sequence (DNA): TGTGCCAGTCTCAGGGGGCTCGGTCAGCCCCAGCATTTT. It yields the protein CASLRGLGQPQHF.

This chain connects TRBV2 to TRBJ2-1; 14 bases match TRBD2. The CDR3 consists of 18 residues. The J segment lost 3 bases and the V segment lost 7 bases, leaving 11 bases of the junction unmatched. CDR1 is SNHLY and CDR2 is FYNNEI in the germline V gene. The CDR3 DNA follows: TGTGCCAGCATGCCGGGACTAGCGGGAGAAAGGGTCTACAATGAGCAGTTCTTC. It specifies CASMPGLAGERVYNEQFF.

The sample holds many counts of this clonotype. The chain combines TRBV20-1 with TRBJ2-1, with D hard to call. This CDR3 comprises 16 residues. Between the trimmed V and J ends, which lost 2 bases and 4 bases, there was a span of 18 bases. Germline lookup yields CDR1 DFQATT and CDR2 SNEGSKA (reference sequence). For the CDR3, the DNA is TGCAGTGCTAGATCCCGGACCGCTCATATATACAATGAGCAGTTCTTC. Protein product: CSARSRTAHIYNEQFF.

This clonotype was picked up one time. The V and J genes are TRBV7-9 and TRBJ2-7, with 9 bases matching TRBD2. Germline V gives CDR1 SEHNR, CDR2 FQNEAQ (reference sequence). This CDR3 is built from 12 residues. Trimming at V came to 8 bases and at J to 12 bases, leaving 11 bases not matched to a gene. The CDR3 DNA is TGTGCCAGCGGAGTAGCGGGAGTCGGCGGGTACTTC. Amino acids: CASGVAGVGGYF.

This clonotype was counted ten times or more. The chain employs TRBV5-1 and TRBJ1-1, with D possibly matching TRBD1 (6 bases). This CDR3 comprises 13 residues. Germline lookup yields CDR1 SGHRS and CDR2 YFSETQ. Trimming pared 4 bases from V and 10 bases from J, leaving 17 bases between. CDR3 region: CASSPEFRGGAFF. CDR3 nucleotide sequence: TGCGCCAGCAGCCCGGAGTTCAGGGGAGGAGCTTTCTTT.